The 26 T cell receptor beta chains presented below share a single source sample, sequenced in a study of CD8+ T cells in alopecia areata. In each case, RNA was isolated and then reverse transcribed into cDNA as the sequencing template. The protocol was immunoSEQ multiplex PCR, while the TCRdb copy is restricted to in-frame clones and leaves out a portion. The sample contains 120,000 or so clones, about 61% of which appear only once. Treatment denoted: oral pan-JAK inhibitor, 5-10 mg twice daily. Here the sequenced sample was CD8+ T cells sorted from blood, taken at week 4, from a patient treated with tofacitinib. The origin of the receptors is a human donor with alopecia areata.

This clone turned up a few times. This sequence joins TRBV29-1 and TRBJ1-1; TRBD1 might be the D (6 bases). The V end was cut by 5 bases, the J end by 11 bases, with 15 bases between. CDR1 and CDR2 from the germline V gene are SQVTM and ANQGSEA. The CDR3 contains 11 residues. The CDR3 is CSVPGHPAAFF. DNA for the CDR3: TGCAGCGTTCCGGGACACCCCGCGGCTTTCTTT.

A few counts support this clone. V gene TRBV29-1 combines with J gene TRBJ2-7; no definite D call. The V end was cut by 3 bases, the J end by 1 base, with 13 bases between. Germline V gene data show CDR1 as SQVTM and CDR2 as ANQGSEA. This CDR3 comprises 14 residues. The CDR3 spells CSVDGNPNSYEQYF. In nucleotides, the CDR3 is TGCAGCGTTGATGGGAACCCAAATTCCTACGAGCAGTACTTC.

This clone was seen more than once but under ten times. V gene TRBV29-1 combines with J gene TRBJ2-1, with 10 bases that match TRBD2. The V gene end was trimmed by 2 bases and the J gene end by 8 bases; junction bases not matched to a gene: 3. The CDR3 totals 13 residues. Germline V gene sequence: CDR1 SQVTM, CDR2 ANQGSEA. CDR3 nucleotides: TGCAGCGTTGAACTAGCGGGGGCGTATGAGCAGTTCTTC. Its translation: CSVELAGAYEQFF.

This sequence joins TRBV7-9 and TRBJ1-5; D possibly corresponds to TRBD1 (6 bases). The CDR3 loop spans 14 amino acids. The V gene's germline CDR1 is SEHNR and CDR2 FQNEAQ (reference sequence). Trimming took off 2 bases at V and 5 bases at J, with 10 bases between the two ends. Written as DNA, the CDR3 is TGTGCCAGCAGCTTACCGGGGGCCCATCAGCCCCAGCATTTT. Translated: CASSLPGAHQPQHF.

Remarks on this clone: The sample contains more than one DNA sequence encoding this CDR3. This chain connects TRBV5-6 to TRBJ1-5, with D uncertain. The CDR3 consists of 12 residues. Deletions cut 2 bases from V and 7 bases from J, with 7 bases between. Germline V gene lookup returns CDR1 SGHDT and CDR2 YYEEEE. CDR3 in amino acids: CASSFGVQPQHF. The CDR3 bases are TGTGCCAGCAGCTTCGGAGTGCAGCCCCAGCATTTT.

By sample fraction, this clone is large. The chain combines TRBV6-5 with TRBJ2-2; unclear D gene. This CDR3 spans 15 amino acids. The germline CDR1 and CDR2 sequences are MNHEY and SVGAGI. V was pared by 3 bases and J by 0 bases, with 8 bases between. Here the CDR3 DNA reads TGTGCCAGCAGTTATAGACACCCGAACACCGGGGAGCTGTTTTTT. Protein sequence: CASSYRHPNTGELFF.

The sample holds a few counts of this clone. The chain combines TRBV29-1 with TRBJ1-3; no definite D call. Germline CDR1 and CDR2: SQVTM and ANQGSEA. Trimming left V 3 bases short and J 0 bases short, with 9 bases between. CDR3 length: 14 amino acids. CDR3 in DNA: TGCAGCGTTGAGGGGTATCGCTCTGGAAACACCATATATTTT. This sequence encodes CSVEGYRSGNTIYF. The variable domain in full, with the rest retrieved from reference TRBV29-1 and TRBJ1-3, is SAVISQKPSRDICQRGTSLTIQCQVDSQVTMMFWYRQQPGQSLTLIATANQGSEATYESGFVIDKFPISRPNLTFSTLTVSNMSPEDSSIYLCSVEGYRSGNTIYFGEGSWLTVV.

Only a few counts were recorded for this clone. The chain employs TRBV7-9 and TRBJ2-1; D remains ambiguous. Trimming pared 5 bases from V and 7 bases from J, leaving 9 bases between. CDR3 size: 12 residues. Germline V gene lookup returns CDR1 SEHNR and CDR2 FQNEAQ (reference sequence). The CDR3 loop is CASSAMTNEQFF. The CDR3 bases are TGTGCCAGCAGCGCTATGACAAATGAGCAGTTCTTC.

The chain uses TRBV7-9 and TRBJ1-1; 7 nucleotides line up with TRBD1. The CDR3 covers 14 residues. With 2 bases clipped from V and 1 base from J, the junction kept 1 base outside the gene matches. Germline V gene data show CDR1 as SEHNR and CDR2 as FQNEAQ (reference sequence). The CDR3 is CASSLRQGNTEAFF. The CDR3 region has the DNA TGTGCCAGCAGCTTAAGACAGGGGAACACTGAAGCTTTCTTT.

The chain employs TRBV7-9 and TRBJ1-6, with TRBD1 identical over 8 bases. The germline gives CDR1 SEHNR, CDR2 FQNEAQ (reference sequence). The CDR3 has 15 residues. Trimming removed 5 bases from V and 7 bases from J; junction bases left unmatched: 7. The CDR3 DNA is TGTGCCAGCAGCCACTCGGACAGGGAAAATTCACCCCTCCACTTT. Translated: CASSHSDRENSPLHF.

The chain combines TRBV30 with TRBJ1-5; weak D call: TRBD1 (5 bases). The germline V gene encodes CDR1 GTSNPN and CDR2 SVGIG (reference sequence). V lost 0 bases, J lost 6 bases, and 12 bases lay in between. The CDR3 totals 14 residues. This CDR3 reads CAWSVLGGSQPQHF. As DNA, the CDR3 is TGTGCCTGGAGTGTACTTGGGGGGAGTCAGCCCCAGCATTTT. The full variable domain, in which reference TRBV30 and TRBJ1-5 provide the parts outside the CDR3, is SQTIHQWPATLVQPVGSPLSLECTVEGTSNPNLYWYRQAAGRGLQLLFYSVGIGQISSEVPQNLSASRPQDRQFILSSKKLLLSDSGFYLCAWSVLGGSQPQHFGDGTRLSIL.

The chain recombines TRBV29-1 with TRBJ2-5; D gene uncertain. CDR1 SQVTM and CDR2 ANQGSEA come from the germline V gene. This CDR3 comprises 11 residues. The ends were cut back, 5 bases at V and 5 bases at J, with 9 bases in the middle. The chain's CDR3 is CSVTESETQYF. In DNA form, the CDR3 reads TGCAGCGTTACAGAGTCGGAGACCCAGTACTTC.

The CDR3 loop reads CASSLAGGLETQYF. CDR3 sequence (DNA): TGTGCCAGCAGCTTAGCGGGGGGTTTGGAGACCCAGTACTTC. The chain carries TRBV7-8 and TRBJ2-5; TRBD2 might be the D (6 bases). CDR3 length: 14 amino acids. Germline CDR1 SGHVS, CDR2 FQNEAQ. V dropped 0 bases and J dropped 5 bases, with 10 bases sitting between them.

This clone is medium-sized in the sample. The chain carries TRBV27 and TRBJ2-3; unclear D gene. V dropped 8 bases and J dropped 0 bases, with 9 bases sitting between them. This CDR3 comprises 13 residues. Germline V gene sequence: CDR1 MNHEY, CDR2 SMNVEV (reference sequence). CDR3 DNA: TGTGCCAGCCCCCGTGCTAGCACAGATACGCAGTATTTT. It is translated as CASPRASTDTQYF.

This clone showed up just once. The genes are TRBV7-8 and TRBJ2-1; no definite D call. Germline V gene sequence: CDR1 SGHVS, CDR2 FQNEAQ. There are 15 residues in the CDR3. Between the trimmed V and J ends, which lost 7 bases and 7 bases, there was a span of 20 bases. The CDR3 sequence: CASTGKPPSRNEQFF. CDR3 nucleotide sequence: TGTGCCAGCACCGGCAAACCCCCCAGCCGGAATGAGCAGTTCTTC.

The V gene is TRBV9, the J gene TRBJ2-5; D gene uncertain. Trimming took 4 bases from V and 1 from J, leaving 11 bases between them. The length of the CDR3 is 14 residues. CDR1 and CDR2 from the germline V gene are SGDLS and YYNGEE. CDR3 nucleotides: TGTGCCAGCAGCTCCCATGACGGCCAAGAGACCCAGTACTTC. Residues: CASSSHDGQETQYF.

The rearrangement joins TRBV27 to TRBJ1-4; D gene unclear. The CDR3 length is 14 residues. Deletions cut 5 bases from V and 8 bases from J, with 15 bases between. The germline V gene has CDR1 MNHEY and CDR2 SMNVEV (reference sequence). The CDR3 DNA sequence: TGTGCCAGCAGTGAGAGCCCCGTCGTAGAAAAACTGTTTTTT. Amino acid sequence: CASSESPVVEKLFF.

This clone occurred a few times. The chain recombines TRBV7-9 with TRBJ2-1; D may be TRBD1 (5 bases). The V end lost 5 bases, the J end lost 0 bases, and 14 bases lay between the germline ends. The V gene's germline CDR1 is SEHNR and CDR2 FQNEAQ (reference sequence). The CDR3 has 16 residues. This CDR3 reads CASSPPTESSYNEQFF. The CDR3 nucleotides are TGTGCCAGCAGCCCCCCGACAGAGAGCTCCTACAATGAGCAGTTCTTC.

The J gene is TRBJ2-5, the V gene TRBV5-1, with 8 bases matching TRBD1. Germline V gives CDR1 SGHRS, CDR2 YFSETQ. This CDR3 has 16 residues. After removal of 4 bases from V and 1 base from J, the junction contained 9 bases not matched to a gene. The CDR3 sequence: CASSVGLDRAQETQYF. As DNA, the CDR3 is TGCGCCAGCAGCGTAGGCCTGGACAGGGCCCAAGAGACCCAGTACTTC. The full variable domain, completed using reference TRBV5-1 and TRBJ2-5, is KAGVTQTPRYLIKTRGQQVTLSCSPISGHRSVSWYQQTPGQGLQFLFEYFSETQRNKGNFPGRFSGRQFSNSRSEMNVSTLELGDSALYLCASSVGLDRAQETQYFGPGTRLLVL.

The chain joins TRBV2 to TRBJ1-2; no firm D call. Germline CDR1 SNHLY, CDR2 FYNNEI. The CDR3 runs to 12 residues. Trimming removed 4 bases from V and 0 bases from J, with 3 bases in between. As DNA, the CDR3 is TGTGCCAGCAGTGCAGCTAACTATGGCTACACCTTC. Its protein product is CASSAANYGYTF.

This clone has only a few counts. The chain links TRBV7-9 to TRBJ2-1, with 11 nucleotides matching TRBD2. Germline trimming cut 6 bases from V and 4 bases from J; bases unmatched to any gene: 5. Germline CDR1 SEHNR, CDR2 FQNEAQ (reference sequence). The length of the CDR3 is 15 residues. The CDR3 nucleotides read TGTGCCAGCAGTTCAACTAGCGGGGGTTACAATGAGCAGTTCTTC. Amino acids: CASSSTSGGYNEQFF. Full variable domain (rest looked up from reference TRBV7-9 and TRBJ2-1): DTGVSQNPRHKITKRGQNVTFRCDPISEHNRLYWYRQTLGQGPEFLTYFQNEAQLEKSRLLSDRFSAERPKGSFSTLEIQRTEQGDSAMYLCASSSTSGGYNEQFFGPGTRLTVL.

There are a few counts of this clone. The chain couples TRBV5-6 to TRBJ2-1; D unresolved. Germline-derived CDR1 and CDR2 are SGHDT and YYEEEE. V was cut by 3 bases and J by 3 bases, with 13 bases left in between. This CDR3 region has 15 residues. CDR3 in DNA: TGTGCCAGCAGCTCATTAGCAGGAGACTACAATGAGCAGTTCTTC. Amino acid sequence: CASSSLAGDYNEQFF.

V is TRBV6-4 and J is TRBJ2-1, with 7 bases fitting TRBD1. The ends lost 5 bases at V and 0 bases at J; junction bases unmatched: 1. There are 14 residues in the CDR3. Germline V gene data show CDR1 as MRHNA and CDR2 as SNTAGT. CDR3 DNA sequence: TGTGCCAGCAGTCGGGACAGCTCCTACAATGAGCAGTTCTTC. Translation: CASSRDSSYNEQFF.

This clone was picked up a small number of times. V is TRBV19 and J is TRBJ1-1, with D possibly TRBD1 on 5 matching bases. The ends were cut back, 5 bases at V and 1 base at J, with 8 bases in the middle. There are 13 residues in the CDR3. Germline CDR1 LNHDA, CDR2 SQIVND (reference sequence). The CDR3 region has the DNA TGTGCCAGTAGTGTGACAGCGAACACTGAAGCTTTCTTT. Protein sequence: CASSVTANTEAFF.

V gene TRBV5-6 combines with J gene TRBJ2-2; D unclear. CDR1 is SGHDT and CDR2 is YYEEEE in the germline V gene. Trimming removed 0 bases from V and 8 bases from J, with 8 bases in between. This CDR3 is 13 amino acids long. CDR3 loop: CASSLDTRGELFF. The CDR3 DNA follows: TGTGCCAGCAGCTTGGATACGCGGGGGGAGCTGTTTTTT.

The chain links TRBV13 to TRBJ2-7; D gene ambiguous. Germline assignment: CDR1 PRHDT and CDR2 FYEKMQ (reference sequence). The V and J ends lost 4 bases and 3 bases respectively, with 16 bases between them. The CDR3 length is 15 residues. CDR3 bases: TGTGCCAGCAGCTCCTCCGGATGGTTAGGCTACGAGCAGTACTTC. It is translated as CASSSSGWLGYEQYF.